Listed here are 10 T cell receptor beta chains from one sample, sequenced in a study of T cells after posttransplantation cyclophosphamide. Using immunoSEQ multiplex PCR, the repertoire was profiled, and TCRdb retains in-frame clones only, with some absent. The sample carries over 15,000 clones, over 75% recorded once. Methotrexate plus calcineurin inhibitor accompanied controls' myeloablative marrow transplants; sampling was 1 year later. The sequenced sample was PBMCs, obtained after an allogeneic stem cell transplant with a calcineurin inhibitor and methotrexate. The receptors derive from a male patient between 45 and 60 years old who received an allogeneic stem cell transplant from an unrelated donor, was CMV-positive, and had chronic GVHD only. Among the T cells, some may be from the graft donor.

The chain combines TRBV5-6 with TRBJ2-1, with D maybe TRBD2 (6 bases). The V end lost 1 base, the J end lost 7 bases, and 12 bases lay between the germline ends. The germline gives CDR1 SGHDT, CDR2 YYEEEE. The CDR3 is 14 residues long. In DNA form, the CDR3 reads TGTGCCAGCAGCTTGTTTCCCGGAGGGAATGAGCAGTTCTTC. Amino acid sequence: CASSLFPGGNEQFF.

This chain connects TRBV19 to TRBJ2-3, with TRBD2 identical over 12 bases. V trimming: 5 bases; J trimming: 6 bases; junction bases outside the gene matches: 9. The CDR3 totals 16 residues. Germline V gene data show CDR1 as LNHDA and CDR2 as SQIVND (reference sequence). CDR3 sequence (DNA): TGTGCCAGTAGTTCGGGGCTAGCGGGAGGGCATGATACGCAGTATTTT. Its protein product is CASSSGLAGGHDTQYF.

The V call is TRBV7-9, the J call TRBJ2-7, with D perhaps matching TRBD2 (6 bases). With 6 bases removed from V and 5 bases from J, the gap between germline ends came to 26 bases. The CDR3 consists of 17 residues. Per germline, CDR1 SEHNR and CDR2 FQNEAQ (reference sequence). In nucleotides, the CDR3 is TGTGCCAGCAGTCTAAAAACCGGCGGGGACCGTCGGAACGAGCAGTACTTC. The encoded protein is CASSLKTGGDRRNEQYF.

The gene calls are TRBV28 and TRBJ1-3, with D possibly matching TRBD1 (6 bases). Trimming cost V 4 bases and J 4 bases, with 11 bases left between them. This CDR3 contains 14 residues. The germline V gene has CDR1 MDHEN and CDR2 SYDVKM. The CDR3 region has the DNA TGTGCCAGCAGTTATACAGGGTCGGGAAACACCATATATTTT. Translation: CASSYTGSGNTIYF.

The chain combines TRBV5-4 with TRBJ2-7; 8 nucleotides align to TRBD2. This CDR3 is built from 18 residues. CDR1 is SGHNT, CDR2 YYREEE, per germline (reference sequence). J lost 3 bases, V lost 4 bases, and 18 bases had no gene match. Here the CDR3 reads CASSRVVSGGPWLYEQYF. The CDR3 DNA reads as TGTGCCAGCAGCCGAGTTGTTTCGGGGGGGCCATGGCTCTACGAGCAGTACTTC.

V is TRBV4-1 and J is TRBJ2-1; 10 positions agree with TRBD1. Losses at the gene ends were 0 bases for V and 4 bases for J; bases not matched to a gene: 6. Germline-derived CDR1 and CDR2 are MGHRA and YSYEKL. This CDR3 spans 17 amino acids. The CDR3 sequence is CASSQDEGQGRYNEQFF. CDR3 sequence (DNA): TGCGCCAGCAGCCAAGATGAGGGACAGGGGCGATACAATGAGCAGTTCTTC.

CDR3: CASSYAGNNEQFF. CDR3 in DNA: TGTGCCAGCAGTTATGCGGGAAACAATGAGCAGTTCTTC. The chain is built from TRBV28 and TRBJ2-1; D perhaps matches TRBD2 (6 bases). Looked up from germline, CDR1 is MDHEN and CDR2 is SYDVKM. Deletions cut 4 bases from V and 5 bases from J, with 9 bases between. There are 13 residues in the CDR3.

The rearrangement links TRBV10-2 to TRBJ1-3; D possibly corresponds to TRBD1 (5 bases). CDR3 length equals 13 residues. V lost 5 bases and J lost 6, with 11 bases in between. The V gene's germline CDR1 is WSHSY and CDR2 SAAADI. The CDR3 coding sequence is TGCGCCAGCAGTCTTTCAGGGAAAAACACCATATATTTT. Translation gives CASSLSGKNTIYF.

CDR3 nucleotide sequence: TGTGCCAGCAGTTACCCCACCTCGGGTACCGGGGAGCTGTTTTTT. This encodes CASSYPTSGTGELFF. The V and J genes are TRBV6-5 and TRBJ2-2; D gene uncertain. Trimming pared 2 bases from V and 5 bases from J, leaving 12 bases between. Germline values: CDR1 MNHEY, CDR2 SVGAGI. This CDR3 has 15 residues.

V usage is TRBV27 and J usage is TRBJ2-1, with TRBD1 identical over 9 bases. V shed 7 bases, J shed 5 bases, and the junction held 12 bases outside the gene matches. Germline V gene sequence: CDR1 MNHEY, CDR2 SMNVEV (reference sequence). The CDR3 runs 16 residues. DNA of the CDR3: TGTGCCAGCAAGCCTCCGGGACAGGGCTTACACAATGAGCAGTTCTTC. Translation: CASKPPGQGLHNEQFF.